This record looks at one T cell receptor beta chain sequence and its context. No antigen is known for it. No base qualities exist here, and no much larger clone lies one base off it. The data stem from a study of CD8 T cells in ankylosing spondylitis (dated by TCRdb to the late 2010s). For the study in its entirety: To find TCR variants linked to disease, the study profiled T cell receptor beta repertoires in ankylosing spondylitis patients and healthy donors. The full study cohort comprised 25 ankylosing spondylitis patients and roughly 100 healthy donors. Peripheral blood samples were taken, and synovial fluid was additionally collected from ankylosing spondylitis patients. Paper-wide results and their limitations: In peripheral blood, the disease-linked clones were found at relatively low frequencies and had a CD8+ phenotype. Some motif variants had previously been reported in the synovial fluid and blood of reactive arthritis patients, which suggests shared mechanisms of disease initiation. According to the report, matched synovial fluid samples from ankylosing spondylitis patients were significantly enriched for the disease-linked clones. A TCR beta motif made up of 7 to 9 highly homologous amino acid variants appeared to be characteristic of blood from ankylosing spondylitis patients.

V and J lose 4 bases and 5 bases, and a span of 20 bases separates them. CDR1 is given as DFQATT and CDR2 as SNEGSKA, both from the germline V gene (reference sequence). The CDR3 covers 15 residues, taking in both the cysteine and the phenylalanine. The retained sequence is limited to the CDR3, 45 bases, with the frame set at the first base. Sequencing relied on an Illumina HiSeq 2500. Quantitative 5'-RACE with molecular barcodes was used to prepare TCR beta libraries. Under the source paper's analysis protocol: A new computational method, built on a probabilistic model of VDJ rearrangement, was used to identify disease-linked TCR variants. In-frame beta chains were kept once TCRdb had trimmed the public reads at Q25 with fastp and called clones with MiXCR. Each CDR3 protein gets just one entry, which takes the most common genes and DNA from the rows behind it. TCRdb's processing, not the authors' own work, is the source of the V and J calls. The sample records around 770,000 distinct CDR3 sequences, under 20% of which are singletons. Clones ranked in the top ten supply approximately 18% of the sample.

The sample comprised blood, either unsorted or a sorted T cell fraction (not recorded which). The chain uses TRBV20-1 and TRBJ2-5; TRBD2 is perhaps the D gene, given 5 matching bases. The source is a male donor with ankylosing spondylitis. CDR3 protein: CSAIEGSLGRETQYF. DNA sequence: TGCAGTGCTATTGAGGGTAGCCTAGGCCGGGAGACCCAGTACTTC.